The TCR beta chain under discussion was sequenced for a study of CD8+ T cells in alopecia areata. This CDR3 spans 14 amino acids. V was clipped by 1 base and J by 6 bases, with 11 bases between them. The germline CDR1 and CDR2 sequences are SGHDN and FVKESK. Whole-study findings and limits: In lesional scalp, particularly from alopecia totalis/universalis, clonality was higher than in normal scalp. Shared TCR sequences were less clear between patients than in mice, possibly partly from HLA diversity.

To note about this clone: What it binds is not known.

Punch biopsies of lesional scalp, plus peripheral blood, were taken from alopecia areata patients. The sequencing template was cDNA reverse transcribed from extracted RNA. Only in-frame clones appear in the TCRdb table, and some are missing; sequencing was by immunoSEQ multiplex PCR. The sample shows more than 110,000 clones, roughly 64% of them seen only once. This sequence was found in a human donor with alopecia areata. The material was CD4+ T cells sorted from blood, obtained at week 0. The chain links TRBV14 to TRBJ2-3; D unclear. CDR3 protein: CASSQAASGDTQYF. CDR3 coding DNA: TGTGCCAGCAGCCAAGCCGCCTCCGGGGATACGCAGTATTTT.